The 29 T cell receptor beta chains below come from one sample, sequenced in a study of Ad26.COV2.S vaccination and SARS-CoV-2 variants. Treatment meaning: some 19 received Ad26.COV2.S at low or high dose, single or two shots; about 5 received placebo; per-sample allocation not given. Sampling occurred on day 63 after the first vaccine or placebo injection. Clones were sequenced by immunoSEQ multiplex PCR, and TCRdb holds only the in-frame ones, with some missing. The table has just over 350,000 clones, 70% to 90% seen once; the top ten hold 2.5% to 3.5%. The source was peripheral blood, collected in a trial of Ad26.COV2.S vaccine versus placebo. These receptors were obtained from a person between 18 and 59 years old who received the Ad26.COV2.S COVID-19 vaccine or a placebo.

The chain combines TRBV9 with TRBJ2-1, with TRBD2 matching 10 bases. Germline-derived CDR1 and CDR2 are SGDLS and YYNGEE. The length of the CDR3 is 16 residues. The ends lost 0 bases at V and 1 base at J; junction bases unmatched: 1. The CDR3, as DNA: TGTGCCAGCAGCGTAGAGCGGGGGGGTTCCTACAATGAGCAGTTCTTC. Protein product: CASSVERGGSYNEQFF. The entire variable domain, with the rest obtained from reference TRBV9 and TRBJ2-1, is as follows: DSGVTQTPKHLITATGQRVTLRCSPRSGDLSVYWYQQSLDQGLQFLIQYYNGEERAKGNILERFSAQQFPDLHSELNLSSLELGDSALYFCASSVERGGSYNEQFFGPGTRLTVL.

This clone has only one observation. This chain links TRBV9 with TRBJ2-7, with TRBD2 matching over 8 bases. The J segment lost 3 bases and the V segment lost 3 bases, leaving 5 bases of the junction unmatched. The CDR3 runs 14 residues. The germline V gene has CDR1 SGDLS and CDR2 YYNGEE. CDR3 bases: TGTGCCAGCAGCGAGATTGGGACTAGCTACGAGCAGTACTTC. It codes for CASSEIGTSYEQYF.

The chain recombines TRBV5-1 with TRBJ2-7; D may correspond to TRBD1 or TRBD2 (6 bases each). V lost 3 bases, J lost 5 bases, and 18 bases lay in between. The CDR3 extends over 15 amino acids. Germline CDR1 SGHRS, CDR2 YFSETQ. The CDR3 coding sequence is TGCGCCAGCAGCTCGACAACAGGGAGGAGGGACGAGCAGTACTTC. It encodes CASSSTTGRRDEQYF.

The chain combines TRBV7-2 with TRBJ1-5; TRBD1 aligns across 7 bases. Per the germline V gene, CDR1 is SGHTA and CDR2 is FQGNSA. This CDR3 comprises 15 residues. The junction had 7 bases not matched to a gene; V was cut back by 2 bases and J by 6 bases. The CDR3 DNA follows: TGTGCCAGCAGCTTACTCACGACAGGGAGTCAGCCCCAGCATTTT. It translates to CASSLLTTGSQPQHF. Looking up the rest from reference TRBV7-2 and TRBJ1-5 gives the full variable domain: GAGVSQSPSNKVTEKGKDVELRCDPISGHTALYWYRQSLGQGLEFLIYFQGNSAPDKSGLPSDRFSAERTGGSVSTLTIQRTQQEDSAVYLCASSLLTTGSQPQHFGDGTRLSIL.

The genes are TRBV3-1 (or the pseudogene TRBV3-2) and TRBJ2-1, with unresolved D. This CDR3 has 17 residues. Germline assignment: CDR1 LGHDT and CDR2 YNNKEL (reference sequence). V was cut by 3 bases and J by 0 bases, with 15 bases left in between. CDR3 bases: TGTGCCAGCAGCCACTTACCCCCTCCCGCCTCCTACAATGAGCAGTTCTTC. As protein: CASSHLPPPASYNEQFF.

The chain couples TRBV6-6 to TRBJ2-4, with TRBD1 as a possible D gene (6 bases). The CDR3 has 15 amino acids. The V gene's germline CDR1 is MNHNY and CDR2 SVGAGI (reference sequence). V was clipped by 2 bases and J by 3 bases, with 11 bases between them. CDR3 loop: CASSYQLGGKNIQYF. The DNA of the CDR3 is TGTGCCAGCAGTTACCAACTAGGGGGCAAAAACATTCAGTACTTC.

The chain is built from TRBV5-1 and TRBJ1-5; perhaps TRBD1 as D (6 bases). V was cut by 1 base and J by 7 bases, with 15 bases left in between. The CDR3 runs 15 residues. Germline loops: CDR1 SGHRS, CDR2 YFSETQ. The CDR3: CASSLLGGAGQPQHF. In nucleotides, the CDR3 is TGCGCCAGCAGCTTGTTAGGGGGAGCTGGACAGCCCCAGCATTTT.

The chain joins TRBV29-1 to TRBJ1-1; the D is unclear. V gave up 4 bases and J gave up 6 bases, with 18 bases separating them. Germline V gene data show CDR1 as SQVTM and CDR2 as ANQGSEA. This CDR3 has 14 amino acids. The CDR3 DNA reads as TGCAGCGTTGGACCCCGGCAGAGCCACTCTGAAGCTTTCTTT. This sequence encodes CSVGPRQSHSEAFF.

V usage is TRBV11-2 and J usage is TRBJ2-3; 7 bases line up with TRBD2. The CDR3 is 17 amino acids. Germline V gene sequence: CDR1 SGHAT, CDR2 FQNNGV. The J segment lost 0 bases and the V segment lost 4 bases, leaving 10 bases of the junction unmatched. The CDR3 loop is CASSSEGLETSTDTQYF. As DNA, the CDR3 is TGTGCCAGCAGCTCAGAAGGACTAGAAACGAGCACAGATACGCAGTATTTT.

This clone has a single count. This chain links TRBV29-1 with TRBJ2-3; 9 bases agree with TRBD2. The CDR3 runs to 15 residues. The V gene end was trimmed by 7 bases and the J gene end by 5 bases; junction bases not matched to a gene: 13. The V gene's germline CDR1 is SQVTM and CDR2 ANQGSEA. The chain's CDR3 is CSAGGVAGAQDTQYF. In DNA form, the CDR3 reads TGCAGCGCAGGGGGGGTAGCGGGGGCCCAAGATACGCAGTATTTT.

The CDR3, as DNA: TGCGCCAGCAGCCAAGATAGGCCTAGCGGGGACTACGAGCAGTACTTC. It encodes CASSQDRPSGDYEQYF. The genes are TRBV4-3 and TRBJ2-7, with 9 bases identical to TRBD2. This CDR3 has 16 amino acids. The J segment lost 3 bases and the V segment lost 0 bases, leaving 6 bases of the junction unmatched. CDR1 is LGHNA, CDR2 YSLEER, per germline.

This clone was seen only once. The gene calls are TRBV6-6 and TRBJ2-7; the D gene is possibly TRBD2 (6 bases). The germline CDR1 and CDR2 sequences are MNHNY and SVGAGI (reference sequence). The CDR3 runs to 16 residues. The V end was cut by 0 bases, the J end by 3 bases, with 15 bases between. The CDR3 loop is CASSYSLAGPRYEQYF. The CDR3 coding sequence is TGTGCCAGCAGTTACTCCCTCGCGGGACCCCGCTACGAGCAGTACTTC.

CDR3 sequence (DNA): TGTGCCAGCAGCCAATCCACGGATTCACCCCTCCACTTT. Amino acids: CASSQSTDSPLHF. The rearrangement uses TRBV3-1 (or the pseudogene TRBV3-2) and TRBJ1-6; D gene unclear. The CDR3 contains 13 residues. Between the trimmed V and J ends, which lost 2 bases and 8 bases, there was a span of 7 bases. Germline V CDR1 and CDR2: LGHDT, YNNKEL (reference sequence).

A few counts support this clone. The chain links TRBV20-1 to TRBJ2-1; the match to TRBD2 covers 12 bases. V dropped 3 bases and J dropped 10; count of bases not matched to a gene: 7. The CDR3 extends over 14 amino acids. CDR1 and CDR2 from the germline V gene are DFQATT and SNEGSKA (reference sequence). This chain's CDR3 is CSASRLAGVGEQFF. In DNA form, the CDR3 reads TGCAGTGCTAGTCGACTAGCGGGAGTAGGCGAGCAGTTCTTC.

The rearrangement uses TRBV7-8 and TRBJ1-4; TRBD1 might be the D (5 bases). This CDR3 has 19 amino acids. Trimming took off 2 bases at V and 5 bases at J, with 24 bases between the two ends. Germline V lookup: CDR1 SGHVS, CDR2 FQNEAQ. This CDR3 is CASSLNVQESINRNEKLFF. The CDR3 coding sequence is TGTGCCAGCAGCTTAAATGTCCAGGAATCTATTAACAGGAATGAAAAACTGTTTTTT.

The gene calls are TRBV6-2 or TRBV6-3 and TRBJ1-1; D is uncertain. The CDR3 contains 16 residues. The germline V gene has CDR1 MNHEY and CDR2 SVGEGT. Trimming stripped 5 bases from V and 3 bases from J, with 19 bases between. The CDR3 bases are TGTGCCAGCAGTCCCTCAGGCCGGCCCGCGGACACTGAAGCTTTCTTT. Translating gives CASSPSGRPADTEAFF.

The rearrangement joins TRBV6-1 to TRBJ1-5, with TRBD1 matching 7 bases. This CDR3 spans 15 amino acids. Germline V gene data show CDR1 as MNHNS and CDR2 as SASEGT. V trimming: 3 bases; J trimming: 7 bases; junction bases outside the gene matches: 9. The CDR3 bases are TGTGCCAGCAGTGACCGACAGGGTTTGGAGCAGCCCCAGCATTTT. This translates into CASSDRQGLEQPQHF.

The chain couples TRBV30 to TRBJ1-4, with 7 bases aligning to TRBD1. V shed 2 bases and J 8 bases; nucleotides not matched to a gene: 14. CDR1 GTSNPN and CDR2 SVGIG come from the germline V gene (reference sequence). This CDR3 is 16 amino acids long. The CDR3, as DNA: TGTGCCTGGAGTTCCGGGACAGCGGCCCGGGTAGAAAAACTGTTTTTT. It translates to CAWSSGTAARVEKLFF. Full variable domain (missing parts from reference TRBV30 and TRBJ1-4): SQTIHQWPATLVQPVGSPLSLECTVEGTSNPNLYWYRQAAGRGLQLLFYSVGIGQISSEVPQNLSASRPQDRQFILSSKKLLLSDSGFYLCAWSSGTAARVEKLFFGSGTQLSVL.

The V gene is TRBV10-3, the J gene TRBJ1-2, with 10 bases matching TRBD1. Trimming took 6 bases from V and 4 from J; bases not matched to a gene: 11. Germline V gene lookup returns CDR1 ENHRY and CDR2 SYGVKD. There are 16 residues in the CDR3. The CDR3 coding sequence is TGTGCCATCAGCGACCGGGACAGGGGCCACTTCTATGGCTACACCTTC. Its protein product is CAISDRDRGHFYGYTF.

The chain has TRBV6-2 or TRBV6-3 and TRBJ2-7; D gene ambiguous. This CDR3 has 14 amino acids. Trimming stripped 0 bases from V and 0 bases from J, with 6 bases between. Germline CDR1 and CDR2: MNHEY and SVGEGT. The CDR3 reads CASSYSRISYEQYF. The CDR3 bases are TGTGCCAGCAGTTACTCTAGGATCTCCTACGAGCAGTACTTC.

J is TRBJ1-2 and V is TRBV6-5; the D is unclear. The V gene's germline CDR1 is MNHEY and CDR2 SVGAGI. Between the trimmed V and J ends, which lost 3 bases and 4 bases, there was a span of 15 bases. The CDR3 runs to 15 residues. The CDR3 coding sequence is TGTGCCAGCAGTTATCTCCCTCTGACTGGCTATGGCTACACCTTC. Its translation is CASSYLPLTGYGYTF.

The sample holds one count of this clone. The chain employs TRBV19 and TRBJ1-5; D perhaps matches TRBD1 (6 bases). Germline CDR1 LNHDA, CDR2 SQIVND (reference sequence). This CDR3 comprises 15 residues. V was pared by 8 bases and J by 0 bases, with 14 bases between. CDR3 bases: TGTGCCAGTGGTTTTAGGGGGAATAGCAATCAGCCCCAGCATTTT. As protein: CASGFRGNSNQPQHF.

The chain is built from TRBV5-1 and TRBJ2-7; D ambiguous. The CDR3 consists of 13 residues. V was cut by 0 bases and J by 5 bases, with 9 bases left in between. Looked up from germline, CDR1 is SGHRS and CDR2 is YFSETQ. CDR3 protein: CASSLALGNEQYF. The CDR3 DNA reads as TGCGCCAGCAGCTTGGCCTTAGGGAACGAGCAGTACTTC.

The chain recombines TRBV5-1 with TRBJ2-1; no firm D call. Germline V gives CDR1 SGHRS, CDR2 YFSETQ. The CDR3 loop spans 14 amino acids. Trimming left V 0 bases short and J 5 bases short, with 9 bases between. The DNA for the CDR3 is TGCGCCAGCAGCTTGGGAGTAGTGAACAATGAGCAGTTCTTC. It is translated as CASSLGVVNNEQFF.

V and J are TRBV6-2 or TRBV6-3 and TRBJ2-7; unclear D gene. The CDR3 runs to 15 residues. Germline assignment: CDR1 MNHEY and CDR2 SVGEGT. V lost 1 base, J lost 0 bases, and 10 bases lay in between. The chain's CDR3 is CASSYWEQSSYEQYF. The CDR3 DNA reads as TGTGCCAGCAGTTACTGGGAACAGAGCTCCTACGAGCAGTACTTC.

The V gene is TRBV6-5, the J gene TRBJ1-2, with D unclear. V was cut by 2 bases and J by 3 bases, with 7 bases left in between. The CDR3 is 13 residues long. Germline-derived CDR1 and CDR2 are MNHEY and SVGAGI. CDR3 region: CASSYEQDYGYTF. Here the CDR3 DNA reads TGTGCCAGCAGTTACGAGCAGGACTATGGCTACACCTTC.

The chain combines TRBV27 with TRBJ2-7; tentatively, D is TRBD1 (5 bases). The V and J ends lost 0 bases and 0 bases respectively, with 9 bases between them. The CDR3 consists of 15 residues. CDR1 MNHEY and CDR2 SMNVEV come from the germline V gene (reference sequence). DNA for the CDR3: TGTGCCAGCAGTTTATCCCCAGGGCCCTCCTACGAGCAGTACTTC. It is translated as CASSLSPGPSYEQYF.

The chain has TRBV6-2 or TRBV6-3 and TRBJ2-5; TRBD2 agrees at 8 bases. CDR3 length equals 19 residues. The V gene end was trimmed by 4 bases and the J gene end by 0 bases; junction bases not matched to a gene: 16. CDR1 is MNHEY and CDR2 is SVGEGT in the germline V gene. In DNA, the CDR3 is TGTGCCAGCAGTTTGGTCCTCGGTAGCGGGGCGAGGTACCAAGAGACCCAGTACTTC. It encodes CASSLVLGSGARYQETQYF.

The rearrangement joins TRBV2 to TRBJ1-2, with TRBD1 matching over 7 bases. The germline gives CDR1 SNHLY, CDR2 FYNNEI. The CDR3 loop spans 13 amino acids. The V gene end was trimmed by 5 bases and the J gene end by 8 bases; junction bases not matched to a gene: 8. CDR3 nucleotides: TGTGCCAGCAGTACTCGACAGGGAAGCGGCTACACCTTC. Protein: CASSTRQGSGYTF.